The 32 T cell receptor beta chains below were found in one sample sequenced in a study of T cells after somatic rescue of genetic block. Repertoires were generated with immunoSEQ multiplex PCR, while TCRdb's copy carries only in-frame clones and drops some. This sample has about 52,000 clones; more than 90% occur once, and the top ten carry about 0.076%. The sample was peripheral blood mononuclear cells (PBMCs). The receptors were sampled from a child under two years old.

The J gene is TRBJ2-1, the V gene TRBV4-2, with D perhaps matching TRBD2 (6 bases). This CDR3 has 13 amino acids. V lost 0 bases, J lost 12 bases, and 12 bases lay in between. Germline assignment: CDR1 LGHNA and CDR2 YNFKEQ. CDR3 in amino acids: CASSQDLALSQFF. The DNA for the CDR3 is TGTGCCAGCAGCCAAGATCTAGCGCTTTCGCAGTTCTTC.

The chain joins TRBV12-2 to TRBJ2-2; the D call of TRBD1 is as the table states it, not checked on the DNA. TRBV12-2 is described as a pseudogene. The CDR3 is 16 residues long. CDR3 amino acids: CASRLAWTGGTGELFF. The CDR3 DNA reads TGTGCAAGTCGCTTAGCCTGGACAGGGGGCACCGGGGAGCTGTTTTTT.

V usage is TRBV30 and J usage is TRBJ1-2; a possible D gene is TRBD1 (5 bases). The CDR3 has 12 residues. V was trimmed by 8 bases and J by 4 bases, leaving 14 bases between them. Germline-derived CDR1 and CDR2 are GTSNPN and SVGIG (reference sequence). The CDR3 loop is CAAQGRPYGYTF. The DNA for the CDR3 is TGTGCCGCCCAGGGCCGTCCCTATGGCTACACCTTC.

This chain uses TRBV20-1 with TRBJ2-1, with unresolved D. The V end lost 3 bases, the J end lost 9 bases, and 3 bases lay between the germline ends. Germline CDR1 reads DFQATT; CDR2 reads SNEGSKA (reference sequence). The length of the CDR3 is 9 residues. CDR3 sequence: CSASVEQFF. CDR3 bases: TGCAGTGCTAGCGTTGAGCAGTTCTTC.

CDR3 residues: CASSSYPLFTGLAGRGNEQFF. The CDR3 DNA follows: TGTGCCAGCAGCTCCTACCCTCTGTTCACGGGACTAGCGGGAAGGGGCAATGAGCAGTTCTTC. This sequence joins TRBV7-8 and TRBJ2-1, with 13 nucleotides matching TRBD2. Germline V gives CDR1 SGHVS, CDR2 FQNEAQ. V shed 4 bases, J shed 6 bases, and the junction held 21 bases outside the gene matches. This CDR3 has 21 amino acids.

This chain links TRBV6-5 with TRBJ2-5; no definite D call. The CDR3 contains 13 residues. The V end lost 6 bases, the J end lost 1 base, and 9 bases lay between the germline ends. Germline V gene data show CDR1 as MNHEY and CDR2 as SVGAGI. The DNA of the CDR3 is TGTGCCAGCAGCGGGTACGTCCAAGAGACCCAGTACTTC. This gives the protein CASSGYVQETQYF.

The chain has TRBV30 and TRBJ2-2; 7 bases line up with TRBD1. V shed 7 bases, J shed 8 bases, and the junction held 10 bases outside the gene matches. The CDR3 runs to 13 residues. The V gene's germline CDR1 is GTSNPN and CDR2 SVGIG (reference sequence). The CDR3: CAFHKQGWGELFF. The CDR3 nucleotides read TGTGCCTTCCACAAACAGGGGTGGGGGGAGCTGTTTTTT.

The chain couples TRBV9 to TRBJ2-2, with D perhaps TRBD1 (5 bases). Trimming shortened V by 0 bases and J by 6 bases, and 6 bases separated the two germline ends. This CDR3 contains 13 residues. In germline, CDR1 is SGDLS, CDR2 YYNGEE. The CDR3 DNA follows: TGTGCCAGCAGCGTAGGGGGCGCCGGGGAGCTGTTTTTT. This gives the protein CASSVGGAGELFF.

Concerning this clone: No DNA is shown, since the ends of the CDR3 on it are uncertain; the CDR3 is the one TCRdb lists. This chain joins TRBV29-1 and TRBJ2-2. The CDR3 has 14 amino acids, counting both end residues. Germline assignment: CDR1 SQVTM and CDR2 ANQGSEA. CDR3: CSVGDGRTPGSCFF.

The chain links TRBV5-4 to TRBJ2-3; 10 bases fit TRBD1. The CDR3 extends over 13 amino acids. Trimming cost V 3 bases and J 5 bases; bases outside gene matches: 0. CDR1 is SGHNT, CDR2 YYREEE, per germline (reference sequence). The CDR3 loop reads CASSWTGGDTQYF. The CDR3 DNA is TGTGCCAGCAGCTGGACAGGGGGAGATACGCAGTATTTT.

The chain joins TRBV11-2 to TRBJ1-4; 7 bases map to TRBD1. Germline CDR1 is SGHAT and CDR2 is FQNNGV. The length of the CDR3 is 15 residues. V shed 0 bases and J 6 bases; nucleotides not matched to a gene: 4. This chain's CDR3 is CASSLDPGQDEKLFF. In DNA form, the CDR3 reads TGTGCCAGCAGCTTAGATCCCGGACAGGATGAAAAACTGTTTTTT.

The chain's CDR3 is CASSFLAGDTGELFF. The CDR3 DNA reads TGTGCCAGCAGCTTCCTAGCGGGAGACACCGGGGAGCTGTTTTTT. V usage is TRBV4-2 and J usage is TRBJ2-2; 10 nucleotides align to TRBD2. CDR1 and CDR2 from the germline V gene are LGHNA and YNFKEQ. V lost 5 bases and J lost 3; bases outside the gene matches: 3. The CDR3 extends over 15 amino acids.

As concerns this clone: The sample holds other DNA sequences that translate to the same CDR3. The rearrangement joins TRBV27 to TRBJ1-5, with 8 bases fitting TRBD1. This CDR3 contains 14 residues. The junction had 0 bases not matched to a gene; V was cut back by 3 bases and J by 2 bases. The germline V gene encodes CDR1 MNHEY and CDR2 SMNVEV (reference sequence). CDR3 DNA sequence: TGTGCCAGCAGTTTGACAGGGGGCAATCAGCCCCAGCATTTT. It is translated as CASSLTGGNQPQHF.

The chain's CDR3 is CASSQTWQYRETQYF. CDR3 DNA: TGCGCCAGCAGCCAAACTTGGCAGTACAGGGAGACCCAGTACTTC. The chain uses TRBV4-1 and TRBJ2-5, with D maybe TRBD1 (5 bases). The ends were cut back, 2 bases at V and 5 bases at J, with 15 bases in the middle. This CDR3 contains 15 residues. CDR1 and CDR2 (germline): MGHRA, YSYEKL.

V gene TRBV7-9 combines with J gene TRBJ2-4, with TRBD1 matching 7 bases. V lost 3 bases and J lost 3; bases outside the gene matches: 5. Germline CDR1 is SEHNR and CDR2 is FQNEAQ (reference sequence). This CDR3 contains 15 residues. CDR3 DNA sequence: TGTGCCAGCAGCTTTAGGGGGCCTGTCAAAAACATTCAGTACTTC. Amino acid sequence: CASSFRGPVKNIQYF.

The CDR3 DNA is TGCGCCAGCAGCCAAACAAAGCGGGCCCAAGAGACCCAGTACTTC. Amino acids: CASSQTKRAQETQYF. The chain joins TRBV4-1 to TRBJ2-5, with D possibly matching TRBD2 (6 bases). The CDR3 has 15 amino acids. Germline V gives CDR1 MGHRA, CDR2 YSYEKL. V dropped 2 bases and J dropped 1 base, with 11 bases sitting between them.

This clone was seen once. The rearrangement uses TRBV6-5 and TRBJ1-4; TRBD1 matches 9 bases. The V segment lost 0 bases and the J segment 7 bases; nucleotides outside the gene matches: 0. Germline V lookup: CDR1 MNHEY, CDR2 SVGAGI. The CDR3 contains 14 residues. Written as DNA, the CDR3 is TGTGCCAGCAGTTACTCGGGACAGGGTGAAAAACTGTTTTTT. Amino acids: CASSYSGQGEKLFF.

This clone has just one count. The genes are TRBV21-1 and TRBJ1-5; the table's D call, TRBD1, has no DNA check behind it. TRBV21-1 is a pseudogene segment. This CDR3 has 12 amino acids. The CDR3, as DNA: TGTGCCAGCAGACAGGGCAATCAGCCCCAGCATTTT. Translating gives CASRQGNQPQHF.

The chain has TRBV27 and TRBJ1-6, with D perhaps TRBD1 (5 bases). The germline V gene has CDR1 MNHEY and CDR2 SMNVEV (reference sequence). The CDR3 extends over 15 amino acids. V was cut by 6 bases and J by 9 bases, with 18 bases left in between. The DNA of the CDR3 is TGTGCCAGCAGGACCTTAGAAGGGAGGGGTTCACCCCTCCACTTT. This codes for CASRTLEGRGSPLHF.

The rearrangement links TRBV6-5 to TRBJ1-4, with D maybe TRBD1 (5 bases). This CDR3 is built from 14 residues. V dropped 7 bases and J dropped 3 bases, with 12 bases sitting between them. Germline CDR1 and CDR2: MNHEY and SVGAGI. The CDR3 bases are TGTGCCAGCACCCGGGGGGGTTCTAATGAAAAACTGTTTTTT. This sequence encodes CASTRGGSNEKLFF.

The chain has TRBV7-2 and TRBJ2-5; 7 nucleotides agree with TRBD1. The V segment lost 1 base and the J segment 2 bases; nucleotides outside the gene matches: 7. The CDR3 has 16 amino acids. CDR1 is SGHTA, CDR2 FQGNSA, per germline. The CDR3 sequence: CASSLVVARGQETQYF. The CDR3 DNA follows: TGTGCCAGCAGCTTAGTCGTCGCCAGGGGGCAAGAGACCCAGTACTTC.

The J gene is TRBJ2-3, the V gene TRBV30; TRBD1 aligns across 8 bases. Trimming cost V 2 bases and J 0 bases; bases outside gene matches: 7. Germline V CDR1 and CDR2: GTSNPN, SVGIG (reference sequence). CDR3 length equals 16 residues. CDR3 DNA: TGTGCCTGGAGTACACAGGGGGGTCTCAGCACAGATACGCAGTATTTT. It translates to CAWSTQGGLSTDTQYF.

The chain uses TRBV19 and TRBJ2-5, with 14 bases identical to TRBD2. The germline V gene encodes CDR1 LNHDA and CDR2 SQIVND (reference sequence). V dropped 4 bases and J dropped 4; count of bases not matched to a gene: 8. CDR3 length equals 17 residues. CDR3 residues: CASSTGTSGRIGETQYF. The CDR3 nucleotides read TGTGCCAGTAGTACCGGGACTAGCGGGAGAATTGGAGAGACCCAGTACTTC.

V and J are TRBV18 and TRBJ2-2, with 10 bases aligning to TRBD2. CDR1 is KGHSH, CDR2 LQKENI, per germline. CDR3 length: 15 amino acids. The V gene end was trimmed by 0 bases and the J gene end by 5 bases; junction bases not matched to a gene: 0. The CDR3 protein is CASSPPGLATGELFF. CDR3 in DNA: TGTGCCAGCTCACCACCGGGACTAGCGACCGGGGAGCTGTTTTTT.

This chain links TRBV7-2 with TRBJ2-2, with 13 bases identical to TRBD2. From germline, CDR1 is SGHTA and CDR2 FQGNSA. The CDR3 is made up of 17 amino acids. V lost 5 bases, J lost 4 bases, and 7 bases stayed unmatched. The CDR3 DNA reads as TGTGCCAGCAGCCTAGAGGGACTAGCGGGAACCACCGGGGAGCTGTTTTTT. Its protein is CASSLEGLAGTTGELFF.

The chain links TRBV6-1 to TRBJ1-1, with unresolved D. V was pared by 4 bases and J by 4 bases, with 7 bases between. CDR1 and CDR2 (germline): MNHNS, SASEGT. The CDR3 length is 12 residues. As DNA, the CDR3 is TGTGCCAGCAGTGTTTACATCACTGAAGCTTTCTTT. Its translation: CASSVYITEAFF.

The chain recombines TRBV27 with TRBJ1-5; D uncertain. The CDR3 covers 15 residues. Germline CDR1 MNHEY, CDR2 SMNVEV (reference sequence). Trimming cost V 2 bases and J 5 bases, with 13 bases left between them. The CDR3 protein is CASSLRGWGYQPQHF. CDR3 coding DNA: TGTGCCAGCAGTTTACGGGGATGGGGTTATCAGCCCCAGCATTTT.

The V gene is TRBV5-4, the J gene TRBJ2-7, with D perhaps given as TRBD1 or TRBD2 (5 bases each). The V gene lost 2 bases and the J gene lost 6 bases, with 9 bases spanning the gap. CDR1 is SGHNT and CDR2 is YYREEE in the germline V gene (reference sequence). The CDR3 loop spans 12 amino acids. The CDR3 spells CASSFYGGEQYF. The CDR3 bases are TGTGCCAGCAGCTTCTATGGGGGCGAGCAGTACTTC. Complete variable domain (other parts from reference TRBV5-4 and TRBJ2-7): ETGVTQSPTHLIKTRGQQVTLRCSSQSGHNTVSWYQQALGQGPQFIFQYYREEENGRGNFPPRFSGLQFPNYSSELNVNALELDDSALYLCASSFYGGEQYFGPGTRLTVT.

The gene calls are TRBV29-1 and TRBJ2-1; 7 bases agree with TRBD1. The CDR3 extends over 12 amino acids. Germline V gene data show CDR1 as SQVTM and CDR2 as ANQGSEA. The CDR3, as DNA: TGCACCTGCCGCCCAGGGGGCAATGAGCAGTTCTTC. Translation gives CTCRPGGNEQFF.

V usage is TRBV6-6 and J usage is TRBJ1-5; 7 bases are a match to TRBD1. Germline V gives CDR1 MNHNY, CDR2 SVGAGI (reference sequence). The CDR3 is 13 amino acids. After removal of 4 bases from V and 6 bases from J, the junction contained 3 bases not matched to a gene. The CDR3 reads CASSSAGGQPQHF. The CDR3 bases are TGTGCCAGCAGTTCTGCAGGGGGTCAGCCCCAGCATTTT.

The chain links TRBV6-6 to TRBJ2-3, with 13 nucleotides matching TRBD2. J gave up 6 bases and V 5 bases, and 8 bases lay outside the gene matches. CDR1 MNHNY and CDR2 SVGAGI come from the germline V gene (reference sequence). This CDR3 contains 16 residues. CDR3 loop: CASSALAGGITDTQYF. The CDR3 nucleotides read TGTGCCAGCAGTGCACTAGCGGGAGGGATCACGGATACGCAGTATTTT.

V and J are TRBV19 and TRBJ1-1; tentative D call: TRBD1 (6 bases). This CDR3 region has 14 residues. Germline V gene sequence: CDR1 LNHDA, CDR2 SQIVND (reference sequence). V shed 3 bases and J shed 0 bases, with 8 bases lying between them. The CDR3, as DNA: TGTGCCAGTAGTATGGGGGGCATGAACACTGAAGCTTTCTTT. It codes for CASSMGGMNTEAFF.